This T cell receptor beta chain was recovered during a study of early T cells in non-severe SARS-CoV-2 infection (dated by TCRdb to about 2021). About the study as a whole: TCR sequencing used bulk RNA from unsorted whole blood, so alpha and beta chains could not be paired.

Via the germline V gene, CDR1 is LGHNA and CDR2 YSLEER. The CDR3 goes from the cysteine to the phenylalanine over 18 residues. Only the CDR3 DNA stays, 54 bases, in frame from base 1. Relative to germline, V is missing 0 bases and J is missing 5 bases, with 9 bases of the junction outside any gene match. Set within a cohort of healthcare workers in London, UK, this nested case-control study involved weekly PCR testing of nasopharyngeal swabs along with blood sampling. Healthcare workers were recruited during the week of the UK lockdown, between 23 and 31 March 2020, and followed weekly for up to roughly 15 weeks. Overall study outcomes, separate from this receptor: VDJdb matching was skewed toward anti-spike CD8 responses and likely underestimated virus-specific expansions by missing private and CD4 specificities.

As regards this clonotype: The antigen it binds to is not known. No clone much larger than this one lies a single base away; base qualities are absent.

The library came from 5' RACE. Sequenced using a NextSeq 500. Unique molecular identifiers were attached to individual cDNA molecules in the TCR library protocol so that sequencing error and PCR bias could be corrected. Both TCR alpha and beta chains were sequenced, and tight co-correlation was observed between alpha and beta sequence abundances in each sample. The original pipeline was this. V gene, J gene and CDR3 annotation of TCR sequences was performed with Decombinator V4. TCRs were defined as expanded if a significant change between any two time points was detected under a Poisson model with p below 0.0001. TCR abundances were normalised to the total number of TCRs sequenced in each sample and reported as counts per million. MAIT TCRs were defined by TRAV1-2 paired with TRAJ12, TRAJ20 or TRAJ33, and iNKT TCRs by TRAV10 paired with TRAJ18. A search of VDJdb, accessed on 1 November 2021, was run for TCRs annotated to CMV, EBV and SARS-CoV-2, with TCRs annotated for multiple antigens excluded. Clones were called with MiXCR by TCRdb after fastp trimmed the public reads at Q25, and only in-frame beta chains were retained. Identical CDR3 protein sequences are pooled into one entry, listed with their most common genes and DNA. The V and J calls were not made by the authors but by TCRdb's processing. For this sample there are 40,000 or so distinct CDR3 sequences; less than 6.5% appear just once. The ten biggest clones cover 6% to 7% of the sample.

This TCR was sampled from an adult who was a healthcare worker with PCR-confirmed SARS-CoV-2 infection or an uninfected control (not recorded which). Sequenced material: whole blood, taken at baseline. The V gene is TRBV4-3 and the J gene is TRBJ2-1, and TRBD2 matches 11 of the central bases. The DNA is as follows: TGCGCCAGCAGCCAAGATCATGCTAGCGGGAGGTCCCACAATGAGCAGTTCTTC. Its translation is CASSQDHASGRSHNEQFF.